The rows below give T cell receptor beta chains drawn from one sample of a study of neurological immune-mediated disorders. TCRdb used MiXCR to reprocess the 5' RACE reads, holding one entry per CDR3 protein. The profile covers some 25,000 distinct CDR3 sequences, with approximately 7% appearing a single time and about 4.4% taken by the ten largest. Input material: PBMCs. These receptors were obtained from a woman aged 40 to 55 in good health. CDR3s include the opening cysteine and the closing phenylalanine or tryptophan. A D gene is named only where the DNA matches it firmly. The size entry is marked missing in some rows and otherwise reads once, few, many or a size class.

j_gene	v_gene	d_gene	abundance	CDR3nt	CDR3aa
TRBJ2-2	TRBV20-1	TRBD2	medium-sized	TGCAGTGCGAGTAAAGCGGGAGCGAGCACCGGGGAGCTGTTTTTT	CSASKAGASTGELFF
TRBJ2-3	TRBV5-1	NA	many	TGCGCCAGCAGCTTGGAGGGACCAGCAGATACGCAGTATTTT	CASSLEGPADTQYF
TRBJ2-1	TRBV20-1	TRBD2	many	TGCAGTGCTAGAGGGCTACTAGCGAGAAACAATGAGCAGTTCTTC	CSARGLLARNNEQFF
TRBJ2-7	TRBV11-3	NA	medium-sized	TGTGCCAGCAGCTTAGATGGGGGAGACCACTCCGAGCAGTACTTC	CASSLDGGDHSEQYF
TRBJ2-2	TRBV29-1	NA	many	TGCAGCGTTGGGGACAGGGAGCTGTTTTTT	CSVGDRELFF
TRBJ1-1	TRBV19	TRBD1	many	TGTGCCAGTACTCAGACAGGGAGGAACACTGAAGCTTTCTTT	CASTQTGRNTEAFF
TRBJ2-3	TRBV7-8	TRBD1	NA	TGTGCCAGCAAGGGACAGTCTAGCACAGATACGCAGTATTTT	CASKGQSSTDTQYF
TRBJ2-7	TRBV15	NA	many	TGTGCCACCAGCAGATCCGGAGACAGACCCTACGAGCAGTACTTC	CATSRSGDRPYEQYF
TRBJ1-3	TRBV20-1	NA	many	TGCAGTGCTAGACCACACAGGGCCTCTGGAAACACCATATATTTT	CSARPHRASGNTIYF
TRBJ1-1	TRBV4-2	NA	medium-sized	TGTGCCAGCAGGGATTTCGGAAGTGAAGCTTTCTTT	CASRDFGSEAFF
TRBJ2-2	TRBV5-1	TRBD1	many	TGCGCCAGCAGCTCGGGACAGGGGGCGAACACCGGGGAGCTGTTTTTT	CASSSGQGANTGELFF
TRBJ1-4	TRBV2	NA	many	TGTGCCAGCAGTGGGGACCAGGGAGGAGAAAAACTGTTTTTT	CASSGDQGGEKLFF
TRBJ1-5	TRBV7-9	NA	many	TGTGCCAGCAGCTTAGGGGATCAGCCCCAGCATTTT	CASSLGDQPQHF
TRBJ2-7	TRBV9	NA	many	TGTGCCAGCAGCGTAGCGGTGTCCTCCTACGAGCAGTACTTC	CASSVAVSSYEQYF
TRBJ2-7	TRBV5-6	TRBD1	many	TGTGCCAGCAGCTTCGAACAGGGGAGGCAGTACTTC	CASSFEQGRQYF
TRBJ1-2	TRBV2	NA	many	TGTGCCAGCAGTGCCCGTCCTGGAGGGATGGGCGGCTACACCTTC	CASSARPGGMGGYTF
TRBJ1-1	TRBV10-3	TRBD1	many	TGTGCCATCAGGGGGACAGGGGCAAACACTGAAGCTTTCTTT	CAIRGTGANTEAFF
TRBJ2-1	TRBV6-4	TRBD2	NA	TGTGCCAGCAGTCTAGTCAGCGGGAGTGAAAATGAGCAGTTCTTC	CASSLVSGSENEQFF
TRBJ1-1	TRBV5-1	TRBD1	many	TGCGCCAGCAACCTTATCCCAGGGGGCCGTGAAGCTTTCTTT	CASNLIPGGREAFF
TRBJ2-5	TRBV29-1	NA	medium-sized	TGCAGCGTTGAAGTCGATACCCAAGAGACCCAGTACTTC	CSVEVDTQETQYF
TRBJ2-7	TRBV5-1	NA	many	TGCGCCAGCAGCTTTTGGGGAGAGGGTAGGGAGCAGTACTTC	CASSFWGEGREQYF
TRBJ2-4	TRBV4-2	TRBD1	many	TGTGCCAGCAGCCAAGACCGGGGACAGGGGGCGGACATTCAGTACTTC	CASSQDRGQGADIQYF
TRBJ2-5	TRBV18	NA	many	TGTGCCAGCTCACCACCGGGGGGCAAAGAGACCCAGTACTTC	CASSPPGGKETQYF
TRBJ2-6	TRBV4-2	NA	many	TGTGCCAGCAGCCAGGTACCAGCGGCAGGGGCCAACGTCCTGACTTTC	CASSQVPAAGANVLTF
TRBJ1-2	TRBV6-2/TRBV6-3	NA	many	TGTGCCAGCAGTTACTCGATGTCGACGTCTAACTATGGCTACACCTTC	CASSYSMSTSNYGYTF
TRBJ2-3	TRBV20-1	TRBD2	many	TGCAGTGCTAGAAAGCGGGGGACTAGCACAGATACGCAGTATTTT	CSARKRGTSTDTQYF
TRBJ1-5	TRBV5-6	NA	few	TGTGCCAGCAGCTTGGTGGGGGATGGCAATCAGCCCCAGCATTTT	CASSLVGDGNQPQHF
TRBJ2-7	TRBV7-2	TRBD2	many	TGTGCCAGCAGCTTTCCGCTAGCGGGAGTGACCTACGAGCAGTACTTC	CASSFPLAGVTYEQYF
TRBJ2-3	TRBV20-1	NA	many	TGCAGTGCTCCGGACCGGACAGAAAACACAGATACGCAGTATTTT	CSAPDRTENTDTQYF
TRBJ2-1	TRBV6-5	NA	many	TGTGCCAGCAGTTACTCGCCAGCCAATGAGCAGTTCTTC	CASSYSPANEQFF
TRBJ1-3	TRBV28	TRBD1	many	TGTGCCAGCAGAACCGGGACAGGCAATAAAAACACCATATATTTT	CASRTGTGNKNTIYF
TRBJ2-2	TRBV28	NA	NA	TGTGCCAGCTTCCCTAGGTCCGGGGAGCTGTTTTTT	CASFPRSGELFF
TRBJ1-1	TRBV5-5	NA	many	TGTGCCAGCAGCTTCTTTGACAGGAACACTGAAGCTTTCTTT	CASSFFDRNTEAFF
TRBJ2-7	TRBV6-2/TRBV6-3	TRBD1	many	TGTGCCAGCGACAGGGGCCCATCCTACGAGCAGTACTTC	CASDRGPSYEQYF
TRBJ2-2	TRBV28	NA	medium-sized	TGTGCCAGCAGTGTAGTGGTACAGGGTTGGAACACCGGGGAGCTGTTTTTT	CASSVVVQGWNTGELFF
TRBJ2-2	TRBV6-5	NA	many	TGTGCCAGCAGCTATATACAGGGAAGCACCGGGGAGCTGTTTTTT	CASSYIQGSTGELFF
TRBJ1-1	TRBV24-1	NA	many	TGTGCCACCAGTGATTCCGGACAGCCGAACACTGAAGCTTTCTTT	CATSDSGQPNTEAFF
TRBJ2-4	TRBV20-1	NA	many	TGCAGTGCGAGAAATTCCAGGGCATCGGTTGGAGGAATTCAGTACTTC	CSARNSRASVGGIQYF
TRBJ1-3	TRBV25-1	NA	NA	TGTGCCACCCAGGATAGGGCTGGAAACACCATATATTTT	CATQDRAGNTIYF
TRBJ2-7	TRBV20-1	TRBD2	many	TGCAGTGCCCCGAATTCCCGCCTAGCGGGAGTGATGTACGAGCAGTACTTC	CSAPNSRLAGVMYEQYF
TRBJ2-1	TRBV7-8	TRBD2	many	TGTGCCAGCAGCCAAGGGCGGGAGGGCCGGGGTAATGAGCAGTTCTTC	CASSQGREGRGNEQFF
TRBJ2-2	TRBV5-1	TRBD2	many	TGCGCCAGCAGCTTACTAGCGGGAGAGACCGGGGAGCTGTTTTTT	CASSLLAGETGELFF
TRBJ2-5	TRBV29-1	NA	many	TGCAGCGTTGAAGCGATTGGAGGGGCGGGAGAGACCCAGTACTTC	CSVEAIGGAGETQYF
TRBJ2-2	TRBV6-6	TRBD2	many	TGTGCCAGCAGGGGGAGCGGGACTGCCTTAGGGGGGGAGCTGTTTTTT	CASRGSGTALGGELFF
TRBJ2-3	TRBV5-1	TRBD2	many	TGCGCCAGCAGTTACCGGACTAGGGCTGGCACAGATACGCAGTATTTT	CASSYRTRAGTDTQYF
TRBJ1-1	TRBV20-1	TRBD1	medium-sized	TGCAGTGCAGGACAGGGGAACACTGAAGCTTTCTTT	CSAGQGNTEAFF
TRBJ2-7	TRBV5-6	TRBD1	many	TGTGCCAGCAGCTTGTTGGGACAGAAGGCCTTCGAGCAGTACTTC	CASSLLGQKAFEQYF
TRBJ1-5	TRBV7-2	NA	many	TGTGCCAGCAGCCTTAGCAATCAGCCCCAGCATTTT	CASSLSNQPQHF
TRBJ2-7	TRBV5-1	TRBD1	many	TGCGCCAGCAGCTTGAGACAGGGTAGCGACGAGCAGTACTTC	CASSLRQGSDEQYF
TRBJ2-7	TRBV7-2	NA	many	TGTGCCAGCAGCTCACCGACTATGTCCCACGAGCAGTACTTC	CASSSPTMSHEQYF
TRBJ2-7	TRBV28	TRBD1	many	TGTGCCAGCAGTCCCGCCTACAGGGGCAGCTACGAGCAGTACTTC	CASSPAYRGSYEQYF
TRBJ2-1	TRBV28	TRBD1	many	TGTGCCAGCAGGCGAGACAGGGGGGCGTCGTTCTTC	CASRRDRGASFF
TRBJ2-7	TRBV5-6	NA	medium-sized	TGTGCCAGCAGCTTGAGATTGAACGAGCAGTACTTC	CASSLRLNEQYF
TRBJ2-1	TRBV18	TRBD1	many	TGTGCCAGCTCACCGCCGGGACAGGGAATTAATGAGCAGTTCTTC	CASSPPGQGINEQFF